This T cell receptor beta chain was retrieved from a study of vaccination effects on CD4 cells after COVID-19. At the level of the study: Post-vaccine sampling occurred a median 72 days after the second dose.

A word on this clone: No antigen is known for it.

Prior to sequencing, the ViraFEST assay stimulated PBMC with viral peptide pools, which expanded the antigen-specific CD4+ T cells. When around 9 days of culture had elapsed, CD4+ T cells were isolated. BNT162b2 vaccine or mRNA-1273 vaccine was given to participants in two doses. Vaccine recipients, nucleocapsid antibody negative, had no prior SARS-CoV-2 infection. In the cultures, half the medium was exchanged for IL-2 medium on days 3 and 7. Libraries were prepared by immunoSEQ multiplex PCR; TCRdb keeps only in-frame clonotypes and omits some of them. The repertoire has some 30,000 clones, over 75% of them found once; the top ten carry 5.8%. Germline V gene sequence: CDR1 SGHRS, CDR2 YFSETQ. The CDR3 consists of 14 residues. V shed 2 bases and J shed 3 bases, with 8 bases lying between them.

The sequence was collected from a human donor who received a COVID-19 vaccine. Some clones in this sample may be carry-over from other donors' samples. This sequence joins TRBV5-1 and TRBJ1-4; no clear D. The specimen was CD4+ T cells from PBMCs cultured with SARS-CoV-2 spike peptides, collected after COVID-19 vaccination. CDR3 in amino acids: CASSLQPSNEKLFF. DNA of the CDR3: TGCGCCAGCAGCTTACAGCCGTCTAATGAAAAACTGTTTTTT.